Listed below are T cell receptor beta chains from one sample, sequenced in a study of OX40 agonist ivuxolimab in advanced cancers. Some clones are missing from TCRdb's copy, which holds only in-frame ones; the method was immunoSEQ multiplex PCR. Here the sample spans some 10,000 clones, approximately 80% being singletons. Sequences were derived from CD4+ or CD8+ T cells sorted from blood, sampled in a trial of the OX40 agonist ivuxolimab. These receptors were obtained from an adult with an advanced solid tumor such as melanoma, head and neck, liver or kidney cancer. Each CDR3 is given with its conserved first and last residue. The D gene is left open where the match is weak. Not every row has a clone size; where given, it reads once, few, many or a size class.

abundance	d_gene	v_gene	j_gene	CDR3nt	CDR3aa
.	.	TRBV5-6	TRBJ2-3	TGTGCCAGCAGCTTTTTTACTAGCTCTCGCACAGATACGCAGTATTTT	CASSFFTSSRTDTQYF
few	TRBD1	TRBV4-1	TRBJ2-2	TGCGCCAGCAACCCGTCGGGACAGGGTCCCGGGGAGCTGTTTTTT	CASNPSGQGPGELFF
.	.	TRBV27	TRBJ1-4	TGTGCCAGCAGTGAGTTTGCGGGGGATGAAAAACTGTTTTTT	CASSEFAGDEKLFF
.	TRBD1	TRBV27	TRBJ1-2	TGTGCCAGCAAGGTCGGGACAGGAGAATATGGCTACACCTTC	CASKVGTGEYGYTF
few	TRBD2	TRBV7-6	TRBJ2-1	TGTGCCAGCAGCTTGGGCGGGGGTAGCTACAATGAGCAGTTCTTC	CASSLGGGSYNEQFF
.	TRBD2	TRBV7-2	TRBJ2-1	TGTGCCAGCAGCTTAGTTGCGGGGGGGTACAATGAGCAGTTCTTC	CASSLVAGGYNEQFF
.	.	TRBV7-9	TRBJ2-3	TGTGCCAGCACCGCGGGACACCTCCCAGATACGCAGTATTTT	CASTAGHLPDTQYF
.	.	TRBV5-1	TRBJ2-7	TGCGCCAGCAGCTTGGTTGGGGGCGAGCAGTACTTC	CASSLVGGEQYF
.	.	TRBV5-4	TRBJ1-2	TGTGCCAGCAGCCCGGAACCCGAGACAGGAGATGTTGCGATTGACTATGGCTACACCTTC	CASSPEPETGDVAIDYGYTF
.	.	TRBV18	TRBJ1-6	TGTGCCAGCTCACCACAAGGGACACTCTATAATTCACCCCTCCACTTT	CASSPQGTLYNSPLHF
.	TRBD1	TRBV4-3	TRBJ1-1	TGCGCCAGCAGGTCGACAGGGGGCGTCTCCGAAGCTTTCTTT	CASRSTGGVSEAFF
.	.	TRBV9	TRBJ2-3	TGTGCCAGCAGCGTAGTAGGGGGGGCAGATACGCAGTATTTT	CASSVVGGADTQYF
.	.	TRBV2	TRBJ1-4	TGTGCCAGCAGTGAAGCGCCCTTAGAGGGAGCGCGACGGATGGACGAAAAACTGTTTTTT	CASSEAPLEGARRMDEKLFF
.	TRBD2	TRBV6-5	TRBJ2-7	TGTGCCAGCAGACCACTAGCGGGGGCCTACGAGCAGTACTTC	CASRPLAGAYEQYF
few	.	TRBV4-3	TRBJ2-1	TGCGCCAGCAGCCAGGTGACAGTTAGGAATGAGCAGTTCTTC	CASSQVTVRNEQFF
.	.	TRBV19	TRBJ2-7	TGTGCCAGTAGTATAGTCCAGGGCACGACTATCGAGCAGTACTTC	CASSIVQGTTIEQYF
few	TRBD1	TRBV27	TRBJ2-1	TGTGCCAGCAGTCGACAGGGTAGCGATGAGCAGTTCTTC	CASSRQGSDEQFF
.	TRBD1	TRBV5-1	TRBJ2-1	TGCGCCAGCAGCTTAACAGGGGGACCATACAATGAGCAGTTCTTC	CASSLTGGPYNEQFF
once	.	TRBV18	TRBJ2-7	TGTGCCAGCTCATCTAGGGTCCTACCCCCCTACGAGCAGTACTTC	CASSSRVLPPYEQYF
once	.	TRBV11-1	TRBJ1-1	TGTGCCAGCAGCTCCGCCCCTACAGGGATCGCTGAAGCTTTCTTT	CASSSAPTGIAEAFF
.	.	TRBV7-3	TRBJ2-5	TGTGCCAGCAGCTTCTCCCCTAATGGAGAGACCCAGTACTTC	CASSFSPNGETQYF
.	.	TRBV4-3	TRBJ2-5	TGCGCCAGCAGCCAAGGGGGGCAAGAGACCCAGTACTTC	CASSQGGQETQYF
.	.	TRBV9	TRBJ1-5	TGTGCCAGCAGCAAGCAACGGGACCCTATCGGAGGATATCAGCCCCAGCATTTT	CASSKQRDPIGGYQPQHF
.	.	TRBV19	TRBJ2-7	TGTGCCAGTAATTCCAATCCGGGACCGGCTTACGAGCAGTACTTC	CASNSNPGPAYEQYF
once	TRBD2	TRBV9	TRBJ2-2	TGTGCCAGCAGCGCCCCACTAGCGGGGGTTACCGGGGAGCTGTTTTTT	CASSAPLAGVTGELFF
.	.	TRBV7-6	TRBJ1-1	TGTGCCAGCAGCTTCGACATGAACACTGAAGCTTTCTTT	CASSFDMNTEAFF
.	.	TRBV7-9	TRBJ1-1	TGTGCCAGCAGCTCCACATCTCCGGGCCACCTGATGAACACTGAAGCTTTCTTT	CASSSTSPGHLMNTEAFF
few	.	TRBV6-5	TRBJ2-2	TGTGCCAGCAGTTCCCCCCCCGGGACTCGGTTCCGGGAGCTGTTTTTT	CASSSPPGTRFRELFF
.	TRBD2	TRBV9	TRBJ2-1	TGTGCCAGCAGCACAGCAGGACTAGCGGCCAATGAGCAGTTCTTC	CASSTAGLAANEQFF
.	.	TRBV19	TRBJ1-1	TGTGCCAGTAGTAGAAGGACAGTTATTAGCATGAACACTGAAGCTTTCTTT	CASSRRTVISMNTEAFF
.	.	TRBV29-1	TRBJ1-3	TGCAGCGTTAAGGGGGACTCCGGAAACACCATATATTTT	CSVKGDSGNTIYF
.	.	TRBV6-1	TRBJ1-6	TGTGCCAGCAGTGGGGACGGACCTTATAATTCACCCCTCCACTTT	CASSGDGPYNSPLHF
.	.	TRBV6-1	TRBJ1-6	TGTGCCAGCAGTGGGGCCTATAATTCACCCCTCCACTTT	CASSGAYNSPLHF
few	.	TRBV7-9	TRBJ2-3	TGTGCCAGCAGTCAACGAGGCTTAGTGCAAGATACGCAGTATTTT	CASSQRGLVQDTQYF
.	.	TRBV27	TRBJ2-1	TGTGCCAGCAGTTTGACCCGGGAGGGGGCTGAGCAGTTCTTC	CASSLTREGAEQFF
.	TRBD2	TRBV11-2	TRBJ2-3	TGTGCCAGCCGTAGCGGGGGTCCAGGAGATACGCAGTATTTT	CASRSGGPGDTQYF
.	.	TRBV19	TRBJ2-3	TGTGCCAGTAGTCCCAGTGCCGCAAGCACAGATACGCAGTATTTT	CASSPSAASTDTQYF
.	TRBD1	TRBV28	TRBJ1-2	TGTGCCAGCAGGGAGACAGGGCTGGTCTCTTATGGCTACACCTTC	CASRETGLVSYGYTF
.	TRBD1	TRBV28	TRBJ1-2	TGTGCCAGCAGTACAGACAGGGCCAACTATGGCTACACCTTC	CASSTDRANYGYTF
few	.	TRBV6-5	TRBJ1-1	TGTGCCAGCAGCCGGACGGCAATCGGCACTGAAGCTTTCTTT	CASSRTAIGTEAFF
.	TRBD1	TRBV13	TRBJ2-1	TGTGCCAGCAGCTTAACGCAGGGGGAGCAATTCTTC	CASSLTQGEQFF
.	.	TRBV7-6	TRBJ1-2	TGTGCCAGCAGCCCCTTGGAGGGGCCTGTTGGCTACACCTTC	CASSPLEGPVGYTF
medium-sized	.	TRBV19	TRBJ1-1	TGTGCCAGTAGTTCGGGGATGGCTGAAGCTTTCTTT	CASSSGMAEAFF
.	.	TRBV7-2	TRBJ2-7	TGTGCCACCTCGGACTCTTACGAGCAGTACTTC	CATSDSYEQYF
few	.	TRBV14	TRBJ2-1	TGTGCCAGCAGCACAAAATCGCTATCCCCCTACAATGAGCAGTTCTTC	CASSTKSLSPYNEQFF